The entry below gives a single T cell receptor beta chain sequence along with its context. Categorization into cohorts depended on clinical history that participants reported. A case of COVID-19 had been met by exposed participants within 2 weeks before study entry. This CDR3 is built from 17 residues. Trimming left V 2 bases short and J 2 bases short, with 19 bases between. The germline V gene encodes CDR1 SGHTA and CDR2 FQGTGA. The sample originates from a study of blood T cell repertoires in COVID-19. Study background: Sources were T cells, B-cell-depleted T cells, or PBMCs; the material itself was cDNA or gDNA.

How the authors handled the data: Reference gene primer amplification in the assay estimated nucleated cell counts. Repertoires were generated with immunoSEQ multiplex PCR, while TCRdb's copy carries only in-frame clones and drops some. The V and J calls and clone size are taken from that table; D and trimming were inferred from the DNA. The data hold 130,000 to 150,000 clones, with roughly 84% observed a single time. The TCR sequence derives from a woman aged 50 to 60 who had been exposed to COVID-19. Sample: PBMCs or T cells enriched from blood (not recorded which). The chain uses TRBV7-3 and TRBJ2-7; the D gene is possibly TRBD2 (5 bases). The CDR3 loop is CASSLSGGLNPPYEQYF. In nucleotides, the CDR3 is TGTGCCAGCAGCTTATCGGGCGGGCTAAATCCACCCTACGAGCAGTACTTC.